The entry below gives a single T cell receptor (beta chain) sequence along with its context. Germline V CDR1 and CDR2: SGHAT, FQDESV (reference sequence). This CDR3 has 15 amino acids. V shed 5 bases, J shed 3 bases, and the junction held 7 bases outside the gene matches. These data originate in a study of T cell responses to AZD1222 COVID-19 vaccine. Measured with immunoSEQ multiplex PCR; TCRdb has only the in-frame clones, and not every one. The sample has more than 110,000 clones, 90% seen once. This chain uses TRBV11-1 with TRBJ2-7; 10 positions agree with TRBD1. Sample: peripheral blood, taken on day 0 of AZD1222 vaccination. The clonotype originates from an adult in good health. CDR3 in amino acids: CASSPRDRGYYEQYF. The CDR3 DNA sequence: TGTGCCAGCAGCCCGAGGGACAGGGGCTACTACGAGCAGTACTTC. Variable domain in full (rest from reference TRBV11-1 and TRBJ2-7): EAEVAQSPRYKITEKSQAVAFWCDPISGHATLYWYRQILGQGPELLVQFQDESVVDDSQLPKDRFSAERLKGVDSTLKIQPAELGDSAMYLCASSPRDRGYYEQYFGPGTRLTVT.